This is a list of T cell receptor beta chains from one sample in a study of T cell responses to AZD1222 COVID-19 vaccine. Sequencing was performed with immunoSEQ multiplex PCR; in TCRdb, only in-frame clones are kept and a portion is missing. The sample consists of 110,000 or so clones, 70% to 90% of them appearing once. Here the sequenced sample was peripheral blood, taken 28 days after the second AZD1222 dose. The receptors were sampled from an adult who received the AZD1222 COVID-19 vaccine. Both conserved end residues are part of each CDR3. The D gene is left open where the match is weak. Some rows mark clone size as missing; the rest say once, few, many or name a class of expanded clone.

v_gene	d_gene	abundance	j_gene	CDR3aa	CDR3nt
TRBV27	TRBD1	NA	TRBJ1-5	CASSLSATGGYQPQHF	TGTGCCAGCAGTTTATCCGCGACAGGGGGTTATCAGCCCCAGCATTTT
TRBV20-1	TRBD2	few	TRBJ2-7	CSASPGLPTKQYF	TGCAGTGCTAGTCCGGGACTACCTACGAAGCAGTACTTC
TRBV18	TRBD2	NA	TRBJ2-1	CASSPPVAGGYNEQFF	TGTGCCAGCTCACCTCCGGTAGCGGGAGGGTACAATGAGCAGTTCTTC
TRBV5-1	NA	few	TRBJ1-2	CASSLDSVWGYTF	TGCGCCAGCAGCTTGGACAGTGTCTGGGGCTACACCTTC
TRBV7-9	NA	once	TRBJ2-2	CASSLAGRNTGELFF	TGTGCCAGCAGCTTAGCGGGGAGGAACACCGGGGAGCTGTTTTTT
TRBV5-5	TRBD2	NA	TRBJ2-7	CASSLKGGGAWYEQYF	TGTGCCAGCAGCTTGAAGGGCGGGGGGGCCTGGTACGAGCAGTACTTC
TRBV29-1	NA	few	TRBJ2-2	CSGWGAEGTSGELFF	TGCAGCGGGTGGGGAGCGGAAGGGACGTCCGGGGAGCTGTTTTTT
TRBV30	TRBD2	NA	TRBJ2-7	CAWSGTRLAEQYF	TGTGCTTGGTCCGGGACTAGACTTGCCGAGCAGTACTTC
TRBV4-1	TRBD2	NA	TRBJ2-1	CASSQGRGSSYNEQFF	TGCGCCAGCAGCCAAGGGCGGGGGAGCTCCTACAATGAGCAGTTCTTC
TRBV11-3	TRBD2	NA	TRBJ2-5	CASSSGTSGVETQYF	TGTGCCAGCAGCTCGGGGACTAGCGGGGTCGAGACCCAGTACTTC
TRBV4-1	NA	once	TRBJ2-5	CASSQDHLAPQTQYF	TGCGCCAGCAGCCAAGATCATTTGGCACCCCAGACCCAGTACTTC
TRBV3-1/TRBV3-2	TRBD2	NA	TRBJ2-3	CASSQDGSGGPFYDTQYF	TGTGCCAGCAGCCAAGATGGAAGCGGGGGGCCCTTTTATGATACGCAGTATTTT
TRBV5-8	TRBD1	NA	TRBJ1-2	CASSLEQGIYGYTF	TGTGCCAGCAGCTTGGAACAGGGGATCTATGGCTACACCTTC
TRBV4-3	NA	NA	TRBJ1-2	CASSQDPTVGYGYTF	TGCGCCAGCAGCCAAGATCCTACAGTCGGCTATGGCTACACCTTC
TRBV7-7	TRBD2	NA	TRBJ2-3	CASSLRAGVDTDTQYF	TGTGCCAGCAGCTTAAGAGCGGGAGTGGACACAGATACGCAGTATTTT
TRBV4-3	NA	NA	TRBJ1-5	CASRHDVGSNQPQHF	TGCGCCAGCAGGCATGATGTTGGGAGCAATCAGCCCCAGCATTTT
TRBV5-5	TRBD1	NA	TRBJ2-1	CASSVVGQNYNEQFF	TGTGCCAGCAGCGTAGTGGGACAGAACTACAATGAGCAGTTCTTC
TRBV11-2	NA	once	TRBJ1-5	CASSFHDQPQHF	TGTGCCAGCAGCTTTCACGATCAGCCCCAGCATTTT
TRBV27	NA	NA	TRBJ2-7	CASSLGGGASVEQYF	TGTGCCAGCAGTTTAGGTGGGGGGGCCTCGGTCGAGCAGTACTTC
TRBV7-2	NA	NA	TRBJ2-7	CASSERVDNEQYF	TGTGCCAGCAGCGAGCGGGTAGACAACGAGCAGTACTTC
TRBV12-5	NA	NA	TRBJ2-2	CASGLVLGFGGPNTGELFF	TGTGCTAGTGGTTTGGTACTAGGTTTCGGGGGACCGAACACCGGGGAGCTGTTTTTT
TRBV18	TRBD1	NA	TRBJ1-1	CASSPTGVNTEAFF	TGTGCCAGCTCACCAACAGGGGTGAACACTGAAGCTTTCTTT
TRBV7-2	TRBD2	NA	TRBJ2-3	CASSLIAGGRDTQYF	TGTGCCAGCAGCTTAATAGCGGGGGGGCGCGATACGCAGTATTTT
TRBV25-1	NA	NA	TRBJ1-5	CASSTGKSNQPQHF	TGTGCCAGCAGTACAGGGAAAAGCAATCAGCCCCAGCATTTT
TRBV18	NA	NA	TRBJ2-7	CASSDSGHYEQYF	TGTGCCAGCTCAGACTCGGGGCACTACGAGCAGTACTTC